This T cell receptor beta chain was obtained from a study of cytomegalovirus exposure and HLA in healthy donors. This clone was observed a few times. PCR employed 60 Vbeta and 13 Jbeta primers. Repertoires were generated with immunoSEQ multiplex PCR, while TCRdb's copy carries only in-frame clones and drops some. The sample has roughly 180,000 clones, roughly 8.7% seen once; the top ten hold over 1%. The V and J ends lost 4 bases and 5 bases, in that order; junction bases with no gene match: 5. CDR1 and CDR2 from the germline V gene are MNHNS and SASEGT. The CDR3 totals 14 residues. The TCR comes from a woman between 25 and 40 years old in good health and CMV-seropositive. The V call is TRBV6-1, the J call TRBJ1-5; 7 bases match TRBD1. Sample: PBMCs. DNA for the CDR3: TGTGCCAGCAGTGGAGGGGGCGGGGATCAGCCCCAGCATTTT. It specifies CASSGGGGDQPQHF.